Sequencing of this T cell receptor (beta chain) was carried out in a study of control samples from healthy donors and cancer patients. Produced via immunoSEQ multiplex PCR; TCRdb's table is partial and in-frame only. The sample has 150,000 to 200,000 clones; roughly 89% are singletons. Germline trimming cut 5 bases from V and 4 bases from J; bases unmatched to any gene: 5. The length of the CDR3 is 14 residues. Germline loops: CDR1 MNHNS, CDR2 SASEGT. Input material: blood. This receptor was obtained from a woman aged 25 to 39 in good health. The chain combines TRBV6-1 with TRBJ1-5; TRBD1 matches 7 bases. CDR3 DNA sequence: TGTGCCAGCAGTTTCGGCAGGGGGAATCAGCCCCAGCATTTT. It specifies CASSFGRGNQPQHF.